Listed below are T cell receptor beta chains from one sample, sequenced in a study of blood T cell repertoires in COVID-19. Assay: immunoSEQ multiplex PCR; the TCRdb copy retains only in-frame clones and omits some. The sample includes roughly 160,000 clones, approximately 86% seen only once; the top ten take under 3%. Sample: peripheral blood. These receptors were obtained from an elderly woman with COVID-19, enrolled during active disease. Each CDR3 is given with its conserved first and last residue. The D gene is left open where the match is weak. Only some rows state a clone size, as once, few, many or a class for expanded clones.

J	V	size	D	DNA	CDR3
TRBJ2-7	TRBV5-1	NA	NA	TGCGCCAGCAGCTTGGCGCGCGGTATCGAGCAGTACTTC	CASSLARGIEQYF
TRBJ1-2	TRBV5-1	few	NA	TGCGCCAGCAGCCTCGCCGGGACACTTAACTATGGCTACACCTTC	CASSLAGTLNYGYTF
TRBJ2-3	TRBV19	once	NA	TGTGCCAGTAGTATTTGGGGGGCAGATACGCAGTATTTT	CASSIWGADTQYF
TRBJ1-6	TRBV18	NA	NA	TGTGCCAGCTCGGACCAGGGACTGAGCTCCTATAATTCACCCCTCCACTTT	CASSDQGLSSYNSPLHF
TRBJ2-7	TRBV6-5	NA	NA	TGTGCCAGCAGTTTCCGGGACACCTCCTACGAGCAGTACTTC	CASSFRDTSYEQYF
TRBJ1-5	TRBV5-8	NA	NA	TGTGCCAGCACCCAGGGCCATAGCAATCAGCCCCAGCATTTT	CASTQGHSNQPQHF
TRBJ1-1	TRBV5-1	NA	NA	TGCGCCAGCAGCTTTTCACAGGTGAACACTGAAGCTTTCTTT	CASSFSQVNTEAFF
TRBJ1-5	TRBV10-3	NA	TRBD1	TGTGCCATCAGTCAGGGGGGAAATAGCAATCAGCCCCAGCATTTT	CAISQGGNSNQPQHF
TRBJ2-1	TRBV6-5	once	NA	TGTGCCAGTGCGACCTACAATGAGCAGTTCTTC	CASATYNEQFF
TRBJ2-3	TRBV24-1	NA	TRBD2	TGTGCCACCAGTGATCCCCATAGCGGGAGCTCAGATACGCAGTATTTT	CATSDPHSGSSDTQYF
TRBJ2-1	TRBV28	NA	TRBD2	TGTGCCAGCAGTTTATGCACGACTAGCGGGAGATTATGTGAGCAGTTCTTC	CASSLCTTSGRLCEQFF
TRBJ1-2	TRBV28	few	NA	TGTGCCAGCGGACAGCGGAAGTATGGCTACACCTTC	CASGQRKYGYTF
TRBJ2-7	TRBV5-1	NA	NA	TGCGCCAGCAGCCTCACAGCCAGCTCCTACGAGCAGTACTTC	CASSLTASSYEQYF
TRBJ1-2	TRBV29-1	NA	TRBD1	TGCAGCGCGACTCGGGACAGTTCGGGGTATGGCTACACCTTC	CSATRDSSGYGYTF
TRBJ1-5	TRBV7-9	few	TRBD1	TGTGCCAGCAGCCGGACAGGGTTAAATCAGCCCCAGCATTTT	CASSRTGLNQPQHF
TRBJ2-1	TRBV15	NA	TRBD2	TGTGCCACCAGCAGGGCGGGAGCATATTTCGGTGAGCAGTTCTTC	CATSRAGAYFGEQFF
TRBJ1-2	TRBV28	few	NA	TGTGCCAGCAGTCTCCCGGGGTTCTCCTCGGACTATGGCTACACCTTC	CASSLPGFSSDYGYTF
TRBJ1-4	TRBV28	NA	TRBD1	TGTGCCAGCAAGACAGGGAACGAAAAACTGTTTTTT	CASKTGNEKLFF
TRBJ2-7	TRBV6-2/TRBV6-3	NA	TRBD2	TGTGCCAGCAGCTCCACTAGCGCAAGCTCCTACGAGCAGTACTTC	CASSSTSASSYEQYF
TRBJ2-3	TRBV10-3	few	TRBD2	TGTGCCATCAGAGCGGGAGGGCCGACAGATACGCAGTATTTT	CAIRAGGPTDTQYF
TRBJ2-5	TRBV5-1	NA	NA	TGCGCCAGCACCCCAGGCCCCAGCGGACAAGAGACCCAGTACTTC	CASTPGPSGQETQYF
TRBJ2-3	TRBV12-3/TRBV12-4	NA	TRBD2	TGTGCCAGCAGTTCGACTAGCGGGAGGGAGTATTTT	CASSSTSGREYF
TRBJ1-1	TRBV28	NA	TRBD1	TGTGCCAGCAGGACAGGGACAATGAACACTGAAGCTTTCTTT	CASRTGTMNTEAFF
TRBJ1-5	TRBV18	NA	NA	TGTGCCAGCTCACAAACACGGGATCAGCCCCAGCATTTT	CASSQTRDQPQHF
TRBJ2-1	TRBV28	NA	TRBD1	TGTGCCACCAAGACGGGACAGGTAAACAATGAGCAGTTCTTC	CATKTGQVNNEQFF
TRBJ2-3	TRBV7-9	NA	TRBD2	TGTGCCAGCAGTTCGGGACTAGCGGGAGTGATTAGCACAGATACGCAGTATTTT	CASSSGLAGVISTDTQYF
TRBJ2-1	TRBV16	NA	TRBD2	TGTGCCAGCAGCCAAGTGCGCCGGGAGGGCTTCAATGAGCAGTTCTTC	CASSQVRREGFNEQFF
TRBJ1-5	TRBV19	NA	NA	TGTGCCAGTAGTATATCAGGGATGCCTTGGGAGCCCCAGCATTTT	CASSISGMPWEPQHF
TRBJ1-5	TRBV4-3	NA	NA	TGCGCCAGCAGCCACGAGCGGGGGAACAATCAGCCCCAGCATTTT	CASSHERGNNQPQHF
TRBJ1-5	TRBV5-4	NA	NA	TGTGCCAGCAGCTTGGGCAGTAATCAGCCCCAGCATTTT	CASSLGSNQPQHF
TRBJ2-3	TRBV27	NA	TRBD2	TGTGCCAGCAGATGGAGGACTAGCGGGACCGGCACAGATACGCAGTATTTT	CASRWRTSGTGTDTQYF
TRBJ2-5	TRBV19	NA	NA	TGTGCCAGTAGTATAGGGGGCTGGGAGACCCAGTACTTC	CASSIGGWETQYF
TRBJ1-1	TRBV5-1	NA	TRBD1	TGCGCCAGCAGCCCAGCCGGACAGGGGAACACTGAAGCTTTCTTT	CASSPAGQGNTEAFF
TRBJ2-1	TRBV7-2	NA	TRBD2	TGTGCCAGCAGCTTTCAGCGGGAGAGCGATGAGCAGTTCTTC	CASSFQRESDEQFF
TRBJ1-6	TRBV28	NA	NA	TGTGCCAGCAGTTTAGATCAGACACCCCTCCACTTT	CASSLDQTPLHF
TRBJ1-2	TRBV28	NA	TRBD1	TGTGCCAGCAGTCCCCCGGACAGGGGATATGGCTACACCTTC	CASSPPDRGYGYTF
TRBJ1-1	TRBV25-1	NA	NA	TGTGCCAGCAGGATCACAGGGTCTAACACTGAAGCTTTCTTT	CASRITGSNTEAFF
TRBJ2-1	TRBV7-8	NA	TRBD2	TGTGCCAGCAGCTCAGGACTAGCGGGAGTTGAGTTCTTC	CASSSGLAGVEFF
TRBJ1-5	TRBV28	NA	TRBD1	TGTGCCAGCAGTTTGGAGACAGGGGTGGATCAGCCCCAGCATTTT	CASSLETGVDQPQHF
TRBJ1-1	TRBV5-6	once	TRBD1	TGTGCCAGCAGCTCCAAAAGACAGGGGTCCATGAACACTGAAGCTTTCTTT	CASSSKRQGSMNTEAFF
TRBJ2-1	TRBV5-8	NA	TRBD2	TGTGCCAGCAGCCTAACGGGCGGGACTAGCGGGAGGGCTAGGAATGAGCAGTTCTTC	CASSLTGGTSGRARNEQFF
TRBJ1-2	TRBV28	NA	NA	TGTGCCAGCAGACCAGAGAGGGCGGTCTACACCTTC	CASRPERAVYTF
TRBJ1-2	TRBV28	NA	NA	TGTGCCAGCAGTTTAAGGAGGGCTGGCTACACCTTC	CASSLRRAGYTF
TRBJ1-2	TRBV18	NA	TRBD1	TGTGCCAGCTCGGTCGACAGGGGAGGAGGTGGCTACACCTTC	CASSVDRGGGGYTF
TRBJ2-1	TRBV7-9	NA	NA	TGTGCCAGCAGCCTAGCAGGAGGGGATGGGAATGAGCAGTTCTTC	CASSLAGGDGNEQFF
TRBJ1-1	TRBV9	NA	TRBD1	TGTGCCAGCAGCGTCGGGACAGGGGGCTCGACGGCTTTCTTT	CASSVGTGGSTAFF